Presented here are 21 T cell receptor beta chains from one specimen sequenced in a study of T cell responses to AZD1222 COVID-19 vaccine. Clones were sequenced by immunoSEQ multiplex PCR, and TCRdb holds only the in-frame ones, with some missing. The sample lists 200,000 or so clones, about 90% seen once, with roughly 6.5% in the top ten. Sequences were derived from peripheral blood, sampled on day 0 of AZD1222 vaccination. All receptors come from an adult in good health.

The rearrangement uses TRBV3-1 (or the pseudogene TRBV3-2) and TRBJ2-5; 7 bases are a match to TRBD2. V was pared by 4 bases and J by 5 bases, with 10 bases of the junction left unmatched. There are 15 residues in the CDR3. CDR1 is LGHDT, CDR2 YNNKEL, per germline (reference sequence). Here the CDR3 reads CASSRTRLARETQYF. The CDR3 bases are TGTGCCAGCAGCCGCACAAGACTAGCTCGGGAGACCCAGTACTTC.

The chain couples TRBV5-1 to TRBJ1-2, with 9 bases lining up with TRBD1. This CDR3 spans 15 amino acids. J gave up 8 bases and V 1 base, and 9 bases lay outside the gene matches. Germline V lookup: CDR1 SGHRS, CDR2 YFSETQ. The CDR3, as DNA: TGCGCCAGCAGCTTGTTTTCCGGGACAGGGAGGGGCTACACCTTC. Its translation: CASSLFSGTGRGYTF.

This chain joins TRBV7-9 and TRBJ2-3; the D gene is possibly TRBD2 (5 bases). Deletions cut 0 bases from V and 2 bases from J, with 9 bases between. The CDR3 spans 15 residues. Looked up from germline, CDR1 is SEHNR and CDR2 is FQNEAQ (reference sequence). As DNA, the CDR3 is TGTGCCAGCAGCTTAGCAGGGAGATCCACAGATACGCAGTATTTT. Encoded protein: CASSLAGRSTDTQYF.

V is TRBV14 and J is TRBJ2-5; D unresolved. Germline V lookup: CDR1 SGHDN, CDR2 FVKESK. Trimming shortened V by 4 bases and J by 5 bases, and 5 bases separated the two germline ends. The CDR3 is made up of 11 amino acids. This CDR3 reads CASSLRETQYF. The CDR3 DNA is TGTGCCAGCAGCCTAAGGGAGACCCAGTACTTC.

The V gene is TRBV6-4, the J gene TRBJ1-1, with D uncertain. V gave up 4 bases and J gave up 1 base, with 7 bases separating them. CDR3 length equals 13 residues. CDR1 is MRHNA, CDR2 SNTAGT, per germline. The CDR3 DNA is TGTGCCAGCAGTGTTACGAGGAACACTGAAGCTTTCTTT. It encodes CASSVTRNTEAFF.

This rearrangement joins TRBV28 to TRBJ1-3; D is uncertain. Trimming took off 5 bases at V and 0 bases at J, with 11 bases between the two ends. Germline-derived CDR1 and CDR2 are MDHEN and SYDVKM. The CDR3 runs 15 residues. This CDR3 reads CASSRPWNSGNTIYF. For the CDR3, the DNA is TGTGCCAGCAGTCGCCCTTGGAACTCTGGAAACACCATATATTTT.

This chain links TRBV28 with TRBJ1-5; 7 nucleotides match TRBD1. The CDR3 runs to 17 residues. Trimming cost V 4 bases and J 0 bases; bases outside gene matches: 9. Germline CDR1 MDHEN, CDR2 SYDVKM. The CDR3 region has the DNA TGTGCCAGCAGTTCCCCCGGGACAGCCCATAGCAATCAGCCCCAGCATTTT. Residues: CASSSPGTAHSNQPQHF.

The chain links TRBV19 to TRBJ2-2; TRBD2 might be the D (6 bases). V was trimmed by 3 bases and J by 6 bases, leaving 17 bases between them. This CDR3 region has 16 residues. Germline V lookup: CDR1 LNHDA, CDR2 SQIVND (reference sequence). For the CDR3, the DNA is TGTGCCAGTAGTATGCCCAAGATAGGAGGGTCCGGGGAGCTGTTTTTT. This translates into CASSMPKIGGSGELFF.

Written as DNA, the CDR3 is TGTGCCAGCAGCCAAGATGCGGCAGGGCCGAACACTGAAGCTTTCTTT. It yields the protein CASSQDAAGPNTEAFF. The chain employs TRBV3-1 (or the pseudogene TRBV3-2) and TRBJ1-1; D perhaps matches TRBD1 (5 bases). The CDR3 sequence is 16 residues long. Germline V gene sequence: CDR1 LGHDT, CDR2 YNNKEL (reference sequence). V lost 0 bases to trimming and J lost 1 base, with 12 bases between them.

The rearrangement uses TRBV28 and TRBJ1-5, with TRBD1 matching over 10 bases. CDR1 and CDR2 (germline): MDHEN, SYDVKM. The CDR3 sequence is 17 residues long. The J segment lost 3 bases and the V segment lost 3 bases, leaving 8 bases of the junction unmatched. DNA for the CDR3: TGTGCCAGCAGTTTTCGGACAGGGGGACGGATCAATCAGCCCCAGCATTTT. Protein: CASSFRTGGRINQPQHF. The full variable domain, with the rest looked up from reference TRBV28 and TRBJ1-5, is DVKVTQSSRYLVKRTGEKVFLECVQDMDHENMFWYRQDPGLGLRLIYFSYDVKMKEKGDIPEGYSVSREKKERFSLILESASTNQTSMYLCASSFRTGGRINQPQHFGDGTRLSIL.

This clone occurred once. The chain is built from TRBV19 and TRBJ2-5; D assignment may be TRBD1 or TRBD2 (5 bases each). Germline values: CDR1 LNHDA, CDR2 SQIVND (reference sequence). V was shortened by 4 bases and J by 0 bases, with 15 bases between the two germline ends. The CDR3 length is 16 residues. CDR3 region: CASSTTGGPYQETQYF. CDR3 coding DNA: TGTGCCAGTAGTACCACAGGCGGGCCGTACCAAGAGACCCAGTACTTC.

The chain recombines TRBV28 with TRBJ2-3, with TRBD2 identical over 9 bases. V shed 0 bases, J shed 4 bases, and the junction held 5 bases outside the gene matches. This CDR3 has 16 residues. Germline V gives CDR1 MDHEN, CDR2 SYDVKM. DNA for the CDR3: TGTGCCAGCAGTTTATGGGCTAGCGGGGAGGCAGATACGCAGTATTTT. Translated: CASSLWASGEADTQYF.

The chain uses TRBV6-5 and TRBJ1-4, with D hard to call. The CDR3 sequence is 11 residues long. CDR1 and CDR2 from the germline V gene are MNHEY and SVGAGI. Trimming left V 6 bases short and J 7 bases short, with 6 bases between. The chain's CDR3 is CASSLVEKLFF. Written as DNA, the CDR3 is TGTGCCAGCAGCCTGGTTGAAAAACTGTTTTTT.

This clone was recorded only once. The chain recombines TRBV28 with TRBJ1-6, with D tentatively TRBD1 (6 bases). This CDR3 region has 18 residues. The germline gives CDR1 MDHEN, CDR2 SYDVKM. V was cut by 2 bases and J by 7 bases, with 21 bases left in between. In DNA form, the CDR3 reads TGTGCCAGCAGTTTAGGGGGCGCTGGGCAGCTACAGAATTCACCCCTCCACTTT. It is translated as CASSLGGAGQLQNSPLHF.

This clone is a singleton in its sample. This chain connects TRBV6-5 to TRBJ2-7; D is unresolved. Trimming shortened V by 0 bases and J by 2 bases, and 14 bases separated the two germline ends. The germline V gene encodes CDR1 MNHEY and CDR2 SVGAGI. This CDR3 is 16 amino acids long. CDR3 amino acids: CASSYSISRFAYEQYF. As DNA, the CDR3 is TGTGCCAGCAGTTACTCGATTAGCAGGTTTGCCTACGAGCAGTACTTC.

This chain uses TRBV30 with TRBJ1-1; 8 bases are shared with TRBD1. The CDR3 totals 12 residues. CDR1 is GTSNPN and CDR2 is SVGIG in the germline V gene (reference sequence). V was clipped by 5 bases and J by 5 bases; unmatched bases: 4. Here the CDR3 DNA reads TGTGCCTGGGACAGGGGCGTGACTGAAGCTTTCTTT. Amino acid sequence: CAWDRGVTEAFF.

As DNA, the CDR3 is TGTGCCAGTAGTATCGGAGACATTCTAAACATTCAGTACTTC. It is translated as CASSIGDILNIQYF. The chain carries TRBV19 and TRBJ2-4; no reliable D call. V was clipped by 3 bases and J by 6 bases, with 12 bases between them. Germline V gene lookup returns CDR1 LNHDA and CDR2 SQIVND (reference sequence). The CDR3 is 14 residues long.

The chain links TRBV7-9 to TRBJ2-2, with D unclear. Germline V CDR1 and CDR2: SEHNR, FQNEAQ (reference sequence). CDR3 length: 18 residues. Deletions cut 4 bases from V and 1 base from J, with 19 bases between. The CDR3 bases are TGTGCCAGCAGCTCCCCTCTTTGGCAGGTGATGAACACCGGGGAGCTGTTTTTT. Residues: CASSSPLWQVMNTGELFF.

In DNA, the CDR3 is TGTGCCAGCAGCTCATACACCGGGGAGCTGTTTTTT. It codes for CASSSYTGELFF. The rearrangement joins TRBV7-2 to TRBJ2-2; D gene uncertain. Germline CDR1 and CDR2: SGHTA and FQGNSA. CDR3 length: 12 amino acids. Trimming cost V 4 bases and J 3 bases, with 3 bases left between them. Full variable domain (remainder filled in from reference TRBV7-2 and TRBJ2-2): GAGVSQSPSNKVTEKGKDVELRCDPISGHTALYWYRQSLGQGLEFLIYFQGNSAPDKSGLPSDRFSAERTGGSVSTLTIQRTQQEDSAVYLCASSSYTGELFFGEGSRLTVL.

V and J are TRBV6-5 and TRBJ1-6; 8 nucleotides line up with TRBD1. The CDR3 covers 13 residues. The V and J ends lost 8 bases and 5 bases, in that order; junction bases with no gene match: 2. Germline CDR1 is MNHEY and CDR2 is SVGAGI. CDR3 bases: TGTGCCAGCGGACAGGGTAATAATTCACCCCTCCACTTT. Translating it yields CASGQGNNSPLHF.

The chain combines TRBV30 with TRBJ2-7; 9 bases agree with TRBD2. CDR3 length equals 14 residues. Germline CDR1 GTSNPN, CDR2 SVGIG (reference sequence). The V and J ends lost 1 base and 4 bases, in that order; junction bases with no gene match: 5. The CDR3 loop reads CAWSGVAGVYEQYF. The CDR3 nucleotides read TGTGCCTGGAGTGGGGTAGCGGGAGTGTACGAGCAGTACTTC. The full variable domain, completed using reference TRBV30 and TRBJ2-7, is SQTIHQWPATLVQPVGSPLSLECTVEGTSNPNLYWYRQAAGRGLQLLFYSVGIGQISSEVPQNLSASRPQDRQFILSSKKLLLSDSGFYLCAWSGVAGVYEQYFGPGTRLTVT.